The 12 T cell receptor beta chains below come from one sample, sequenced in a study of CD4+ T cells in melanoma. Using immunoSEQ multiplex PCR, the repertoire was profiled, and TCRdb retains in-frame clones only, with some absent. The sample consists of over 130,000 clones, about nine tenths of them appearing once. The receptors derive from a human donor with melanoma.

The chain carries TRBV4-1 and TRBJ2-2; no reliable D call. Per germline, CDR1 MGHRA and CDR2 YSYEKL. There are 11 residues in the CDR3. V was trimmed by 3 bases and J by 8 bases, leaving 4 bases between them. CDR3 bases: TGCGCCAGCAGCCAGGGAGGGGAGCTGTTTTTT. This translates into CASSQGGELFF.

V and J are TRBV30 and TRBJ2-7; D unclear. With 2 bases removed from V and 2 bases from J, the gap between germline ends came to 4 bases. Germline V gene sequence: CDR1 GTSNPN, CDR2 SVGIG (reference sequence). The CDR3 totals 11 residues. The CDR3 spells CAWSTTYEQYF. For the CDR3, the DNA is TGTGCCTGGAGTACCACCTACGAGCAGTACTTC. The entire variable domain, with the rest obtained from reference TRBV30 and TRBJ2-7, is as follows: SQTIHQWPATLVQPVGSPLSLECTVEGTSNPNLYWYRQAAGRGLQLLFYSVGIGQISSEVPQNLSASRPQDRQFILSSKKLLLSDSGFYLCAWSTTYEQYFGPGTRLTVT.

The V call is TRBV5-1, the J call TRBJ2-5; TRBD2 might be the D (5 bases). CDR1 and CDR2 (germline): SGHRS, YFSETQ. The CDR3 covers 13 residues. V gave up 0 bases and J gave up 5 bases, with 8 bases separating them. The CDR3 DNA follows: TGCGCCAGCAGCTTGGGGGAGAGGGAGACCCAGTACTTC. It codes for CASSLGERETQYF.

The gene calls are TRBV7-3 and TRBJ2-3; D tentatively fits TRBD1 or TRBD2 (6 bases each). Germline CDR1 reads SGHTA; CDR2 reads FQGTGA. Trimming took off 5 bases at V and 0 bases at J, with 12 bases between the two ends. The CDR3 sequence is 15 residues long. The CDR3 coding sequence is TGTGCCAGCAGCCCATGGGGGGCTAGCACAGATACGCAGTATTTT. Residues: CASSPWGASTDTQYF.

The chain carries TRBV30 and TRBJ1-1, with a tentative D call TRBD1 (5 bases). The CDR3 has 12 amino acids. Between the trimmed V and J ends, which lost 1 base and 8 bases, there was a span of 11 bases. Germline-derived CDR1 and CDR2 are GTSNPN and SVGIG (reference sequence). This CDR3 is CAWSGGRKEAFF. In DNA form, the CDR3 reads TGTGCCTGGAGTGGGGGACGGAAAGAAGCTTTCTTT.

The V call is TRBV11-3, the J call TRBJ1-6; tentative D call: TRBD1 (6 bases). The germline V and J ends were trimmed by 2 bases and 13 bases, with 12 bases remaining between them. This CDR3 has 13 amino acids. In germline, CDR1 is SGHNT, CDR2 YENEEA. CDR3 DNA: TGTGCCAGCAGCTTAAGGGGGGAATCGCCCCTCCACTTT. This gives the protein CASSLRGESPLHF.

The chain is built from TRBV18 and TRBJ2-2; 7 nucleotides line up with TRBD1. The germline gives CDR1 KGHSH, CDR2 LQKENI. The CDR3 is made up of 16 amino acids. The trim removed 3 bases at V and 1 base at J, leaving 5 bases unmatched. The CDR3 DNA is TGTGCCAGCTCACCCATGACAGGGATGAACACCGGGGAGCTGTTTTTT. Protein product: CASSPMTGMNTGELFF. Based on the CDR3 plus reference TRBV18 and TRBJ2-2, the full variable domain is NAGVMQNPRHLVRRRGQEARLRCSPMKGHSHVYWYRQLPEEGLKFMVYLQKENIIDESGMPKERFSAEFPKEGPSILRIQQVVRGDSAAYFCASSPMTGMNTGELFFGEGSRLTVL.

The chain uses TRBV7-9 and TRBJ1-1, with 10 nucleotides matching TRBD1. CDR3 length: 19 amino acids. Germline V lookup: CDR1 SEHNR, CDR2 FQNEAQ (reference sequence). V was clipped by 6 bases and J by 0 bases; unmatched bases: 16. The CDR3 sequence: CASRHRALGTGEMNTEAFF. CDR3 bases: TGTGCCAGCAGGCACAGGGCTTTGGGGACAGGGGAAATGAACACTGAAGCTTTCTTT.

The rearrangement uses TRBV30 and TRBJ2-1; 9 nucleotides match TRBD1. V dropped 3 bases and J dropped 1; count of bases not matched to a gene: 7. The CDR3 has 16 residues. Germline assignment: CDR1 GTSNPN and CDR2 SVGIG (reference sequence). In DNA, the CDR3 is TGTGCCTGGAGCGGATTGACAGGGGGTTCCTACAATGAGCAGTTCTTC. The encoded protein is CAWSGLTGGSYNEQFF.

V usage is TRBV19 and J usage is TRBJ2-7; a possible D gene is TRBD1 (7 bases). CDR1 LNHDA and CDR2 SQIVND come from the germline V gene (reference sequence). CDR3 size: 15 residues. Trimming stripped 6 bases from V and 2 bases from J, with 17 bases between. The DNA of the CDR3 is TGTGCCAGTAGGGGCGGGACAGAAGAGCCCTACGAGCAGTACTTC. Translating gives CASRGGTEEPYEQYF.

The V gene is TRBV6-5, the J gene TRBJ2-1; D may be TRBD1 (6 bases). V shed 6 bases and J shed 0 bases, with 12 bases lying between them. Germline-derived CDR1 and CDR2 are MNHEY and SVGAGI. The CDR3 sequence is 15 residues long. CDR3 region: CASSRDRSSYNEQFF. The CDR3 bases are TGTGCCAGCAGCCGAGACAGGAGCTCCTACAATGAGCAGTTCTTC.

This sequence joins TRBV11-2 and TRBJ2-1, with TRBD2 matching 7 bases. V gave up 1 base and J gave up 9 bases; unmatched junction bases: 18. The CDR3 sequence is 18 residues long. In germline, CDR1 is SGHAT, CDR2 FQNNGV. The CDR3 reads CASSLAQGKRGFLGEQFF. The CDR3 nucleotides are TGTGCCAGCAGCTTAGCCCAAGGGAAGCGGGGATTTCTGGGTGAGCAGTTCTTC.